Included here is one T cell receptor (beta chain) sequence, with context. Its specificity is unknown. This sample was included in a study of cytomegalovirus exposure and HLA in healthy donors. Study-level background: Roughly 80 million unique TCRs from HLA-typed donors made up an early data release. General study findings and limits: The records held CMV serostatus as the only immune exposure information. Common viral pathogens (according to a later analysis) appeared linked to several of the most significant clusters.

This PCR relied on a set of 60 Vbeta primers and 13 Jbeta primers. The repertoire was sequenced with immunoSEQ multiplex PCR; TCRdb's copy has only in-frame clones and lacks some. The sample yields about 130,000 clones, 70% to 85% seen once. This receptor was obtained from a boy younger than 18 in good health and CMV-seronegative. What was sequenced was PBMCs.

The CDR3 sequence is CASSLEEHHYEQYF. CDR3 in DNA: TGTGCCAGCAGCTTAGAGGAGCACCACTACGAGCAGTACTTC. The J gene is TRBJ2-7, the V gene TRBV13; no clear D. V shed 1 base and J shed 3 bases, with 10 bases lying between them. The germline V gene has CDR1 PRHDT and CDR2 FYEKMQ (reference sequence). The CDR3 is 14 amino acids. Supplemented by reference TRBV13 and TRBJ2-7, the full variable domain reads AAGVIQSPRHLIKEKRETATLKCYPIPRHDTVYWYQQGPGQDPQFLISFYEKMQSDKGSIPDRFSAQQFSDYHSELNMSSLELGDSALYFCASSLEEHHYEQYFGPGTRLTVT.